This TCR beta chain emerged from a study of CD8+CD57+ T cells in acquired aplastic anemia. Study background: Mean DNA quantity obtained from sorted CD4+ and CD8+ cells was 3 to 4 ug.

This clonotype was counted ten times or more. Its antigen is undetermined. General study findings and limits: A set of 25 to 30 CD8+ CDR3 sequences was shared between patients and controls, and these sequences appeared highly expressed in patients. Researchers reported that CD8+ Simpson's diversity was not significantly different in patients versus controls.

This CDR3 has 14 residues. The V gene's germline CDR1 is LNHNV and CDR2 YYDKDF (reference sequence). V was clipped by 1 base and J by 5 bases, with 11 bases between them. Profiling that covered TCR beta VDJ and CDR3 relied on genomic DNA as its template. Via MiXCR, TCRdb re-called the reads, giving one row per CDR3 protein. Among more than 250,000 distinct CDR3 sequences listed, roughly half were seen once. The chain is built from TRBV15 and TRBJ1-1; D is perhaps TRBD1 (6 bases). The TCR sequence derives from a human donor with severe aplastic anemia or a healthy control (not recorded which). Input material: sorted CD4+, CD8+, or CD8+CD57+ T cells (not recorded which) from PBMCs. The CDR3 spells CATSRGYRETEAFF. The CDR3 DNA reads as TGTGCCACCAGCAGAGGGTACAGGGAGACTGAAGCTTTCTTT. The complete variable domain, with remaining parts taken from reference TRBV15 and TRBJ1-1, reads DAMVIQNPRYQVTQFGKPVTLSCSQTLNHNVMYWYQQKSSQAPKLLFHYYDKDFNNEADTPDNFQSRRPNTSFCFLDIRSPGLGDTAMYLCATSRGYRETEAFFGQGTRLTVV.